A selection of T cell receptor beta chains follows, all from one sample in a study of shared T cell receptors in the human thymus. Repertoires were generated with immunoSEQ multiplex PCR, while TCRdb's copy carries only in-frame clones and drops some. The sample records 630,000 or so clones, about 89% being singletons. A further study also used this sample, focusing on human thymus T cells.

The source material was thymocytes. Receptors originate from a boy younger than two with a congenital heart defect. Both conserved end residues are part of each CDR3. The D gene is left open where the match is weak. Clone size is given for some rows only: seen once, a few or many times, or a class if the clone is expanded.

J gene | clone size | D gene | V gene | CDR3 protein | CDR3 DNA
TRBJ2-1 | NA | TRBD2 | TRBV7-3 | CASSPGTSGAPFF | TGTGCCAGCAGCCCCGGGACTAGCGGGGCCCCCTTCTTC
TRBJ1-1 | NA | NA | TRBV6-5 | CASSLSPGENTEAFF | TGTGCCAGCAGTTTATCCCCGGGGGAAAACACTGAAGCTTTCTTT
TRBJ1-2 | NA | TRBD1 | TRBV5-6 | CASRHANDRDYGYTF | TGTGCCAGCAGGCACGCCAACGACAGGGACTATGGCTACACCTTC
TRBJ2-5 | NA | NA | TRBV7-9 | CASSPAGYQETQYF | TGTGCCAGCAGCCCCGCCGGGTACCAAGAGACCCAGTACTTC
TRBJ2-4 | NA | NA | TRBV4-3 | CASSQDQQNLAKNIQYF | TGCGCCAGCAGCCAAGATCAACAGAACCTAGCCAAAAACATTCAGTACTTC
TRBJ1-1 | NA | NA | TRBV10-3 | CAISVTASPVRRAFF | TGTGCCATCAGTGTTACAGCCTCCCCTGTTAGAAGGGCTTTCTTT
TRBJ2-7 | NA | NA | TRBV30 | CAWSPGFTYEQYF | TGTGCCTGGAGCCCGGGATTTACCTACGAGCAGTACTTC
TRBJ1-5 | NA | TRBD1 | TRBV5-1 | CASSVLGQPYQPQHF | TGCGCCAGCAGCGTGCTGGGACAGCCATATCAGCCCCAGCATTTT
TRBJ2-7 | once | TRBD2 | TRBV5-4 | CASRSRGGGSEQYF | TGTGCCAGCAGGTCCCGGGGGGGCGGGAGCGAGCAGTACTTC
TRBJ2-3 | NA | TRBD2 | TRBV30 | CAWRTSGAQGTQYF | TGTGCCTGGAGGACTAGCGGGGCCCAAGGGACGCAGTATTTT
TRBJ2-7 | NA | NA | TRBV5-1 | CASSFKPTGSHEQYF | TGCGCCAGCAGCTTCAAACCGACGGGATCCCACGAGCAGTACTTC
TRBJ2-7 | NA | TRBD2 | TRBV4-3 | CASSQDRGGRAYEQYF | TGCGCCAGCAGCCAAGATCGCGGCGGGAGGGCCTACGAGCAGTACTTC
TRBJ1-1 | NA | NA | TRBV10-3 | CAIRNGGPNTEAFF | TGTGCCATCAGGAACGGGGGGCCGAACACTGAAGCTTTCTTT
TRBJ2-7 | few | TRBD1 | TRBV10-2 | CASRLGQGRVEQYF | TGCGCCAGCCGACTAGGACAGGGAAGGGTCGAGCAGTACTTC
TRBJ2-1 | NA | TRBD2 | TRBV14 | CASSQDPKRESSYNEQFF | TGTGCCAGCAGCCAAGACCCGAAGCGGGAAAGCTCCTACAATGAGCAGTTCTTC
TRBJ2-1 | NA | NA | TRBV9 | CASSLGGRREIDEQFF | TGTGCCAGCAGCTTGGGGGGGCGGAGGGAAATCGATGAGCAGTTCTTC
TRBJ2-7 | few | TRBD1 | TRBV29-1 | CSVEEARTGAYEQYF | TGCAGCGTTGAAGAGGCCAGGACAGGGGCCTACGAGCAGTACTTC
TRBJ1-2 | NA | NA | TRBV4-1 | CASSPYRTNGYGYTF | TGCGCCAGCAGCCCATACCGGACTAATGGCTATGGCTACACCTTC
TRBJ2-7 | NA | NA | TRBV27 | CASSYEGEQYF | TGTGCCAGCAGCTATGAGGGCGAGCAGTACTTC
TRBJ1-1 | NA | TRBD1 | TRBV7-2 | CASSLVVGQVNTEAFF | TGTGCCAGCAGCTTAGTCGTGGGACAGGTAAACACTGAAGCTTTCTTT
TRBJ2-3 | NA | NA | TRBV7-2 | CASRGLHTQYF | TGTGCCAGCAGGGGCCTCCATACGCAGTATTTT
TRBJ1-1 | few | TRBD1 | TRBV5-6 | CASSATRDRPGENTEAFF | TGTGCCAGCAGCGCGACCCGGGACAGGCCAGGGGAAAACACTGAAGCTTTCTTT
TRBJ2-4 | few | NA | TRBV7-9 | CASSLSIADAKNIQYF | TGTGCCAGCAGCTTATCTATAGCGGATGCCAAAAACATTCAGTACTTC
TRBJ2-1 | NA | TRBD2 | TRBV7-2 | CASSLAGTSNEQFF | TGTGCCAGCAGCTTAGCAGGGACTAGCAATGAGCAGTTCTTC
TRBJ1-3 | once | NA | TRBV7-2 | CASSQRQPPGNTIYF | TGTGCCAGCAGCCAGAGACAGCCCCCTGGAAACACCATATATTTT
TRBJ1-1 | once | NA | TRBV2 | CASSEGGGLTEAFF | TGTGCCAGCAGTGAAGGGGGGGGTCTCACTGAAGCTTTCTTT
TRBJ2-7 | NA | NA | TRBV5-1 | CASSRDIFGYEQYF | TGCGCCAGCAGCCGGGACATTTTTGGTTACGAGCAGTACTTC
TRBJ1-2 | once | NA | TRBV28 | CASRSPRVNYGYTF | TGTGCCAGCAGAAGCCCCCGAGTTAACTATGGCTACACCTTC
TRBJ2-7 | NA | TRBD2 | TRBV5-6 | CASSLPGREYF | TGTGCCAGCAGCCTCCCAGGGAGGGAGTACTTC
TRBJ2-2 | NA | TRBD2 | TRBV28 | CASSSGLAGEAGELFF | TGTGCCAGCAGTTCCGGACTAGCGGGAGAGGCCGGGGAGCTGTTTTTT
TRBJ1-6 | NA | NA | TRBV27 | CASSLSANTYNSPLHF | TGTGCCAGCAGTTTAAGCGCCAACACCTATAATTCACCCCTCCACTTT
TRBJ2-7 | NA | TRBD1 | TRBV9 | CASSTGTGPYEQYF | TGTGCCAGCAGCACAGGGACAGGGCCCTACGAGCAGTACTTC
TRBJ1-5 | once | TRBD1 | TRBV28 | CASREKQGAGQPQHF | TGTGCCAGCAGGGAGAAACAGGGGGCAGGTCAGCCCCAGCATTTT